The 23 T cell receptor beta chains presented below share a single source sample, sequenced in a study of breast tumors, draining lymph nodes, adjacent tissues. Samples came from axillary lymph nodes draining the breast cancer. Using its own MiXCR run on the multiplex PCR reads, TCRdb lists one record per CDR3 protein. This sample has 80,000 to 130,000 distinct CDR3 sequences, with around 20% found just once. The sequenced sample consisted of axillary lymph node tissue. The receptor source for this set is a female donor with breast cancer. Some clones in this sample may be carry-over from other donors' samples.

This clonotype was counted ten times or more. The CDR3: CASSLGVGQGAGEQYF. CDR3 in DNA: TGTGCCAGCAGCTTAGGGGTTGGGCAGGGGGCAGGTGAGCAGTACTTC. The chain joins TRBV7-6 to TRBJ2-7, with 8 bases fitting TRBD1. CDR1 is SGHVS and CDR2 is FNYEAQ in the germline V gene. CDR3 size: 16 residues. Germline trimming cut 1 base from V and 7 bases from J; bases unmatched to any gene: 12. The whole variable domain, filled in from reference TRBV7-6 and TRBJ2-7, reads GAGVSQSPRYKVTKRGQDVALRCDPISGHVSLYWYRQALGQGPEFLTYFNYEAQQDKSGLPNDRFSAERPEGSISTLTIQRTEQRDSAMYRCASSLGVGQGAGEQYFGPGTRLTVT.

This clonotype has a count of ten or more. The chain carries TRBV10-2 and TRBJ2-7, with D hard to call. V lost 6 bases to trimming and J lost 3 bases, with 3 bases between them. Germline-derived CDR1 and CDR2 are WSHSY and SAAADI. This CDR3 comprises 10 residues. The CDR3 here is CASRGYEQYF. CDR3 in DNA: TGCGCCAGCAGGGGCTACGAGCAGTACTTC.

This clonotype was seen at least ten times. The chain recombines TRBV4-1 with TRBJ2-2, with TRBD2 identical over 7 bases. This CDR3 is 15 amino acids long. The V segment lost 4 bases and the J segment 0 bases; nucleotides outside the gene matches: 2. Germline CDR1 reads MGHRA; CDR2 reads YSYEKL. CDR3 coding DNA: TGCGCCAGCAGCCTTGGGGGGGCGAACACCGGGGAGCTGTTTTTT. Protein sequence: CASSLGGANTGELFF.

A word on this clonotype: A read error may be the cause here, since a much bigger clone is one base away. This chain links TRBV12-3 or TRBV12-4 with TRBJ1-4; D ambiguous. The CDR3 contains 15 residues. The CDR3 spells CTSSLSPGYNEKLFF. In DNA, the CDR3 is TGTACCAGCAGCTTATCCCCGGGCTACAATGAAAAACTGTTTTTT.

This clonotype showed up many times. This sequence joins TRBV29-1 and TRBJ2-5, with D maybe TRBD1 (6 bases). The CDR3 covers 13 residues. With 7 bases removed from V and 0 bases from J, the gap between germline ends came to 12 bases. Per germline, CDR1 SQVTM and CDR2 ANQGSEA. In DNA, the CDR3 is TGCAGCGCACCCGGGACAAACCAAGAGACCCAGTACTTC. It is translated as CSAPGTNQETQYF.

Concerning this clonotype: With a much larger clone just one base away, this may be a read error. This rearrangement joins TRBV3-1 to TRBJ2-7; possibly TRBD1 for D (6 bases). This CDR3 contains 13 residues. CDR1 LGHDT and CDR2 YNNKEL come from the germline V gene (reference sequence). Trimming stripped 7 bases from V and 4 bases from J, with 14 bases between. This CDR3 is CASMGQEIYEQYF. In DNA, the CDR3 is TGTGCCAGCATGGGACAAGAAATATACGAGCAGTACTTC.

The chain uses TRBV19 and TRBJ2-1, with TRBD2 identical over 12 bases. Germline CDR1 reads LNHDA; CDR2 reads SQIVND (reference sequence). Germline trimming cut 6 bases from V and 9 bases from J; bases unmatched to any gene: 9. CDR3 length: 15 residues. The CDR3 reads CASRETSGRHGEQFF. In DNA form, the CDR3 reads TGTGCCAGTAGAGAAACTAGCGGGAGGCACGGTGAGCAGTTCTTC.

This clonotype was observed many times. CDR3 DNA sequence: TGTGCCAGCAGTGAAACAGATCCTTTAGAGCAGTTCTTC. This codes for CASSETDPLEQFF. The chain uses TRBV2 and TRBJ2-1; D call uncertain. Germline-derived CDR1 and CDR2 are SNHLY and FYNNEI. CDR3 length: 13 residues. Trimming left V 2 bases short and J 10 bases short, with 12 bases between.

In this sample, this clonotype turned up many times. The chain combines TRBV6-5 with TRBJ1-2; D remains ambiguous. The CDR3 loop spans 13 amino acids. CDR1 and CDR2 from the germline V gene are MNHEY and SVGAGI. V lost 6 bases and J lost 2, with 10 bases in between. CDR3 region: CASRKQENYGYTF. In DNA, the CDR3 is TGTGCCAGCAGAAAACAAGAGAACTATGGCTACACCTTC.

The sample holds a few counts of this clonotype. A much larger clonotype is one base distant, so this may be a read error. The chain combines TRBV11-3 with TRBJ2-7; D perhaps matches TRBD2 (6 bases). Trimming took 1 base from V and 2 from J, leaving 15 bases between them. The germline V gene has CDR1 SGHNT and CDR2 YENEEA. The CDR3 length is 16 residues. CDR3 sequence (DNA): TGTGCCAGCAGCTTAGTCAGGGAGGCCAGTACCTACGAGCAGTACTTC. This translates into CASSLVREASTYEQYF.

As to this clonotype: One base away lies a much larger clone, so this may be a sequencing read error. The V gene is TRBV6-4, the J gene TRBJ2-5; D uncertain. Germline CDR1 is MRHNA and CDR2 is SNTAGT. The CDR3 covers 12 residues. The CDR3 loop is CASSRWKETRYF. The DNA for the CDR3 is TGTGCCAGCAGCCGGTGGAAAGAGACCCGGTACTTC.

This clonotype was counted at least ten times. The chain employs TRBV5-8 and TRBJ1-5; TRBD1 matches at 11 bases. The CDR3 is 18 residues long. The germline CDR1 and CDR2 sequences are SGHTS and YDEGEE. The ends lost 3 bases at V and 1 base at J; junction bases unmatched: 9. The CDR3 protein is CASSSPGQGGGSNQPQHF. The CDR3 nucleotides are TGTGCCAGCAGCTCCCCGGGACAGGGGGGAGGGAGCAATCAGCCCCAGCATTTT. The full variable domain, in which reference TRBV5-8 and TRBJ1-5 provide the parts outside the CDR3, is EAGVTQSPTHLIKTRGQQATLRCSPISGHTSVYWYQQALGLGLQFLLWYDEGEERNRGNFPPRFSGRQFPNYSSELNVNALELEDSALYLCASSSPGQGGGSNQPQHFGDGTRLSIL.

Many counts were recorded for this clonotype. The gene calls are TRBV20-1 and TRBJ2-1; weak D call: TRBD1 (5 bases). The V gene's germline CDR1 is DFQATT and CDR2 SNEGSKA (reference sequence). V dropped 0 bases and J dropped 9 bases, with 9 bases sitting between them. The CDR3 spans 12 residues. This chain's CDR3 is CSAREGQGEQFF. The CDR3 coding sequence is TGCAGTGCTAGAGAGGGGCAGGGTGAGCAGTTCTTC.

Points on this clonotype: A single base separates this from a much larger clone, so it may be a read error. This chain links TRBV28 with TRBJ1-2, with D possibly matching TRBD1 (6 bases). Trimming removed 8 bases at V and 0 bases at J, with 10 bases between. The CDR3 has 13 amino acids. Germline CDR1 MDHEN, CDR2 SYDVKM. CDR3 coding DNA: TGTGCCAGCCGCTGGACAGCTAACTATGGCTACACCTTC. Amino acids: CASRWTANYGYTF.

This clonotype was counted many times. The gene calls are TRBV2 and TRBJ2-1, with D hard to call. Germline CDR1 and CDR2: SNHLY and FYNNEI. CDR3 size: 11 residues. V lost 8 bases, J lost 9 bases, and 11 bases lay in between. As DNA, the CDR3 is TGTGCCAGCGCCTGGGTTATTGAGCAGTTCTTC. Encoded protein: CASAWVIEQFF.

In its sample, this clonotype was seen many times. The chain recombines TRBV29-1 with TRBJ2-1; 9 nucleotides match TRBD2. The CDR3 is 13 residues long. Per germline, CDR1 SQVTM and CDR2 ANQGSEA. Trimming took 6 bases from V and 4 from J; bases not matched to a gene: 4. CDR3 sequence: CSVSGGQYNEQFF. CDR3 DNA sequence: TGCAGCGTGAGCGGGGGGCAGTACAATGAGCAGTTCTTC.

The chain couples TRBV7-9 to TRBJ2-7; perhaps TRBD2 as D (6 bases). Deletions cut 8 bases from V and 5 bases from J, with 10 bases between. The V gene's germline CDR1 is SEHNR and CDR2 FQNEAQ (reference sequence). CDR3 size: 11 residues. The CDR3 reads CASGRSNEQYF. CDR3 coding DNA: TGTGCCAGCGGGAGGTCGAACGAGCAGTACTTC.

This clonotype was picked up one time. The rearrangement joins TRBV20-1 to TRBJ2-7; the D gene is possibly TRBD2 (7 bases). Trimming took off 1 base at V and 3 bases at J, with 13 bases between the two ends. CDR1 DFQATT and CDR2 SNEGSKA come from the germline V gene (reference sequence). The CDR3 consists of 14 residues. CDR3 region: CSARGRGGVYEQYF. The CDR3 region has the DNA TGCAGTGCTAGAGGAAGAGGGGGGGTCTACGAGCAGTACTTC.

Worth noting for this clonotype: A much larger clone differs by one base, so this may be a read error. This chain's CDR3 is CASSNSERLFF. The CDR3 DNA reads as TGCGCCAGCTCGAACAGTGAAAGACTGTTTTTT. The V gene is TRBV5-1, the J gene TRBJ1-4, with unresolved D. Germline values: CDR1 SGHRS, CDR2 YFSETQ. The CDR3 length is 11 residues.

In this sample, this clonotype turned up once. The chain links TRBV20-1 to TRBJ1-2; TRBD1 is a possible D gene (6 bases). Trimming removed 0 bases at V and 4 bases at J, with 6 bases between. The CDR3 runs 12 residues. Germline values: CDR1 DFQATT, CDR2 SNEGSKA (reference sequence). The CDR3 coding sequence is TGCAGTGCTAGAGACAGGGGCTATGGCTACACCTTC. Translated: CSARDRGYGYTF.

This clonotype was seen ten or more times. The V gene is TRBV5-1, the J gene TRBJ2-7; D may correspond to TRBD1 or TRBD2 (5 bases each). Deletions cut 6 bases from V and 2 bases from J, with 15 bases between. Germline-derived CDR1 and CDR2 are SGHRS and YFSETQ. The CDR3 length is 14 residues. CDR3 DNA: TGCGCCAGCACAGACCCCCGGGGCACCTACGAGCAGTACTTC. Amino acids: CASTDPRGTYEQYF.

This clonotype was counted at least ten times. This sequence joins TRBV4-2 and TRBJ2-2, with unresolved D. The CDR3 totals 16 residues. CDR1 is LGHNA and CDR2 is YNFKEQ in the germline V gene. Trimming removed 1 base at V and 3 bases at J, with 12 bases between. CDR3: CASSQVFLADTGELFF. The CDR3 DNA follows: TGTGCCAGCAGCCAAGTTTTCCTTGCGGACACCGGGGAGCTGTTTTTT.

Details on this clonotype: This may come from a read error, since a much larger clone is one base off. The chain couples TRBV6-1 to TRBJ2-1, with D unresolved. The length of the CDR3 is 15 residues. Germline assignment: CDR1 MNHNS and CDR2 SASEGT. CDR3 in amino acids: CVSSVGGVSYNEQFF. As DNA, the CDR3 is TGTGTCAGCAGTGTAGGTGGGGTGTCCTACAATGAGCAGTTCTTC.